This T cell receptor (beta chain) was recovered during a study of control samples from healthy donors and cancer patients. The J segment lost 7 bases and the V segment lost 2 bases, leaving 0 bases of the junction unmatched. Looked up from germline, CDR1 is KGHSH and CDR2 is LQKENI. CDR3 length: 13 amino acids. Assay used: immunoSEQ multiplex PCR; TCRdb lists only in-frame clones, some missing. There are more than 60,000 clones in the sample; under 90% occur only once, and around 9.5% lies in the top ten. V and J are TRBV18 and TRBJ2-1; the match to TRBD1 covers 9 bases. Sequencing was carried out using PBMCs. The sequence derives from a woman aged 50 to 60 with colorectal cancer. CDR3 bases: TGTGCCAGCTCACCAGACAGGGGGAATGAGCAGTTCTTC. Amino acid sequence: CASSPDRGNEQFF.